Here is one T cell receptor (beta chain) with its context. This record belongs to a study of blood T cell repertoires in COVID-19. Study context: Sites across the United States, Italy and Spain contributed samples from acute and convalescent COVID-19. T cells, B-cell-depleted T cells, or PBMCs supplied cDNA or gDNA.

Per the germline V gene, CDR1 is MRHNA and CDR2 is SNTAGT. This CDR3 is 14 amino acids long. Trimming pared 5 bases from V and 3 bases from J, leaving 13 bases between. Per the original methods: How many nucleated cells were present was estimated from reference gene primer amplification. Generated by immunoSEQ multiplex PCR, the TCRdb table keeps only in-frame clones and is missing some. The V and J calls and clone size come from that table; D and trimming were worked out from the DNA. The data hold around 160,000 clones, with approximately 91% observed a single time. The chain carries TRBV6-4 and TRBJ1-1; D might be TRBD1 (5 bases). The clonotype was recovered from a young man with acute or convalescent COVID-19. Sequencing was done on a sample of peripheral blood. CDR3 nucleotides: TGTGCCAGCAGTCGAGGGGAGGAAGACACTGAAGCTTTCTTT. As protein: CASSRGEEDTEAFF.